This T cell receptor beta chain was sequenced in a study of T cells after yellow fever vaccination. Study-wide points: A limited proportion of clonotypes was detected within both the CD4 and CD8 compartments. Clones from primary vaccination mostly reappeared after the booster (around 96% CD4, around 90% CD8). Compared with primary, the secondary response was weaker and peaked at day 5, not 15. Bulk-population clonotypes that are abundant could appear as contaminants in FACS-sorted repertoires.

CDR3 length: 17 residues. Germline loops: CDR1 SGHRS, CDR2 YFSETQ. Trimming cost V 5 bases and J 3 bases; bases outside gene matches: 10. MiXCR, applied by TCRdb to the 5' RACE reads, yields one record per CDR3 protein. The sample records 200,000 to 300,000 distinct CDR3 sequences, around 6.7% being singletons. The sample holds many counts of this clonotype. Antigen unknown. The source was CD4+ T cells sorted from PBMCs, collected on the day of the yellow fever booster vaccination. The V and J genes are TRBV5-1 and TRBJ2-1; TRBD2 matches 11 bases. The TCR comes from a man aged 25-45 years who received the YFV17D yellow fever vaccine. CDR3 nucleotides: TGCGCCAGCAGTCCTACCAAAACTAGCGGGAGCTACAATGAGCAGTTCTTC. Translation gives CASSPTKTSGSYNEQFF.